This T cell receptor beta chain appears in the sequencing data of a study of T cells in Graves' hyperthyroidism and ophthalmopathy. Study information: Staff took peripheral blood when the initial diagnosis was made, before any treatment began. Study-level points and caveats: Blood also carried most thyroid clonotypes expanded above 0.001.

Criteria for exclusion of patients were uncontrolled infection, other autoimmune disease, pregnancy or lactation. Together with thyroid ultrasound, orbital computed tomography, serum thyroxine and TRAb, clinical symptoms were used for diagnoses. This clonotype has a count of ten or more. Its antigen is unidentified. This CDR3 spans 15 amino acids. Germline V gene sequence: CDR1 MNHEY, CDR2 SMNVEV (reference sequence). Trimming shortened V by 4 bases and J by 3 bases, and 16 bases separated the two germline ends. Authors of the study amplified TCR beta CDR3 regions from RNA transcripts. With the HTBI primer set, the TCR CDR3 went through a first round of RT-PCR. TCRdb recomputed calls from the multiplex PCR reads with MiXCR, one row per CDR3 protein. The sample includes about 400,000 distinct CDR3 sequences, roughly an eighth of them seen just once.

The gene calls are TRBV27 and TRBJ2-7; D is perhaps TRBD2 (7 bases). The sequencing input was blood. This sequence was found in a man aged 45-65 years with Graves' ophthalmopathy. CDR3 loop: CASSSRGLEYYEQYF. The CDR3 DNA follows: TGTGCCAGCAGTTCGCGGGGGCTCGAGTACTACGAGCAGTACTTC.